This TCR beta chain was recovered during a study of T cells after yellow fever vaccination. Study-level results: Weaker, the secondary response peaked sooner, at day 5 versus 15. Primary-vaccination clones mostly resurfaced post-booster (96% CD4, about 87% CD8).

By 5'RACE template switching, TCR cDNA was produced, with a universal primer site and UMIs added in the process. Using its own MiXCR run on the 5' RACE reads, TCRdb lists one record per CDR3 protein. There are fewer than 400,000 distinct CDR3 sequences in the sample; about 6% occur only once, and 15% lies in the top ten. Trimming stripped 0 bases from V and 7 bases from J, with 17 bases between. CDR3 length equals 16 residues. The germline V gene has CDR1 SGHRS and CDR2 YFSETQ. This clonotype was picked up many times. The antigen is unknown. The specimen comprised PBMCs, sampled 5 days after the yellow fever booster vaccination. The source of this sequence is a man in his thirties or forties who received the YFV17D yellow fever vaccine. V gene TRBV5-1 combines with J gene TRBJ2-1, with a weak D call TRBD1 (6 bases). Here the CDR3 reads CASSLALGQVLNEQFF. In DNA form, the CDR3 reads TGCGCCAGCAGCTTGGCGTTGGGACAAGTTCTGAATGAGCAGTTCTTC.